This T cell receptor beta chain was sequenced for a study of blood T cells in healthy people across ages. Peripheral blood from each donor was collected in a volume of 9.5 to 10 milliliters. Combining a sample-barcoded 5' primer with a J-beta primer mix, a second PCR ran for about 6 to 12 cycles. TCRdb processed the 5' RACE reads anew with MiXCR; each CDR3 protein has one entry. The table has 450,000 to 650,000 distinct CDR3 sequences, about 25% seen once. This CDR3 has 15 residues. Deletions cut 7 bases from V and 0 bases from J, with 14 bases between. This same sample was also taken into another study, of T cells of mothers and their children.

The sample was blood. The TCR was taken from a boy younger than 18 in good health. The chain combines TRBV12-3 or TRBV12-4 with TRBJ2-3; perhaps TRBD2 as D (5 bases). The DNA of the CDR3 is TGTGCCAGCATTCTGGACTCCCCTAGCACAGATACGCAGTATTTT. This translates into CASILDSPSTDTQYF.